The rows below give T cell receptor beta chains drawn from one sample of a study of blood T cell repertoires in COVID-19. Measured with immunoSEQ multiplex PCR; TCRdb has only the in-frame clones, and not every one. The table lists 130,000 or so clones, around four fifths of them singletons. Sequencing was carried out using peripheral blood. The source of these receptors is a man aged 55 to 69 with active or convalescent COVID-19. The CDR3 runs from the conserved cysteine through the conserved F or W. A D gene is named only where the DNA matches it firmly. Size is omitted from some rows. Given values are once, few, many or a class for expanded clones.

V gene: TRBV5-1; J gene: TRBJ2-6; D gene: NA; clone size: NA; CDR3 DNA: TGCGCCAGCAGCTTGGGAGTGGCTGGGGCCAACGTCCTGACTTTC; CDR3 protein: CASSLGVAGANVLTF
V gene: TRBV7-9; J gene: TRBJ2-2; D gene: NA; clone size: NA; CDR3 DNA: TGTGCCAGCAGCTTGAGTCAAGTGAACACCGGGGAGCTGTTTTTT; CDR3 protein: CASSLSQVNTGELFF
V gene: TRBV13; J gene: TRBJ2-3; D gene: NA; clone size: NA; CDR3 DNA: TGTGCCAGCAGTTTAAGACAAGGAGATACGCAGTATTTT; CDR3 protein: CASSLRQGDTQYF
V gene: TRBV28; J gene: TRBJ2-7; D gene: NA; clone size: once; CDR3 DNA: TGTGCCAGCAGTTTCGGCGGGGTCGGCCGGGACGAGCAGTACTTC; CDR3 protein: CASSFGGVGRDEQYF
V gene: TRBV30; J gene: TRBJ2-1; D gene: TRBD2; clone size: NA; CDR3 DNA: TGTGCCTGGAGTGCCCCTAGCGGGAGTATGAATGAGCAGTTCTTC; CDR3 protein: CAWSAPSGSMNEQFF
V gene: TRBV19; J gene: TRBJ1-1; D gene: TRBD1; clone size: NA; CDR3 DNA: TGTGCCAGTAGTCGGGGACAGGGTCTAGACACTGAAGCTTTCTTT; CDR3 protein: CASSRGQGLDTEAFF
V gene: TRBV12-3/TRBV12-4; J gene: TRBJ2-7; D gene: NA; clone size: NA; CDR3 DNA: TGTGCCAGCACCCAGGACAGCACCTACGAGCAGTACTTC; CDR3 protein: CASTQDSTYEQYF
V gene: TRBV28; J gene: TRBJ1-1; D gene: NA; clone size: once; CDR3 DNA: TGTGCCAGCATCGCCGCGGGGTACTTGGGGAACACTGAAGCTTTCTTT; CDR3 protein: CASIAAGYLGNTEAFF
V gene: TRBV6-2/TRBV6-3; J gene: TRBJ2-7; D gene: TRBD2; clone size: NA; CDR3 DNA: TGTGCCAGCAGTTACGGCCCGCGGGAGGGCCTCGAGCAGTACTTC; CDR3 protein: CASSYGPREGLEQYF
V gene: TRBV5-5; J gene: TRBJ1-2; D gene: NA; clone size: NA; CDR3 DNA: TGTGCCAGCAGTCTTAGTCAGGCGGGATTCTATGGCTACACCTTC; CDR3 protein: CASSLSQAGFYGYTF
V gene: TRBV2; J gene: TRBJ1-4; D gene: NA; clone size: many; CDR3 DNA: TGTGCCAGCAGTGAGTCCGGGGAAAAACTGTTTTTT; CDR3 protein: CASSESGEKLFF
V gene: TRBV4-2; J gene: TRBJ1-4; D gene: NA; clone size: few; CDR3 DNA: TGTGCCAGCAGCCAAGTCGGGACCGGGGGAGTAAAACTGTTTTTT; CDR3 protein: CASSQVGTGGVKLFF
V gene: TRBV3-1/TRBV3-2; J gene: TRBJ2-5; D gene: NA; clone size: NA; CDR3 DNA: TGTGCCAGCAGCACCATATACAGGGTGGGGGAGACCCAGTACTTC; CDR3 protein: CASSTIYRVGETQYF
V gene: TRBV5-3; J gene: TRBJ2-7; D gene: NA; clone size: NA; CDR3 DNA: TGTGCCAGAAGCTTGTGGGGGCCTCGGTCCTACGAGCAGTACTTC; CDR3 protein: CARSLWGPRSYEQYF
V gene: TRBV7-9; J gene: TRBJ1-2; D gene: TRBD1; clone size: NA; CDR3 DNA: TGTGCCAGCAGCCTCTGGACAGGGGACGACTATGGCTACACCTTC; CDR3 protein: CASSLWTGDDYGYTF
V gene: TRBV27; J gene: TRBJ1-5; D gene: NA; clone size: NA; CDR3 DNA: TGTGCCAGCAGTTACAGGGCGGGGGAGCCCCAGCATTTT; CDR3 protein: CASSYRAGEPQHF
V gene: TRBV30; J gene: TRBJ2-7; D gene: TRBD2; clone size: NA; CDR3 DNA: TGTGCCTGGAGTATCGGCGGGAGTCGCTACGAGCAGTACTTC; CDR3 protein: CAWSIGGSRYEQYF
V gene: TRBV11-3; J gene: TRBJ2-7; D gene: NA; clone size: NA; CDR3 DNA: TGTGCCAGCAGCTTAGGGGGAGACGGGCCCTACGAGCAGTACTTC; CDR3 protein: CASSLGGDGPYEQYF
V gene: TRBV6-5; J gene: TRBJ1-3; D gene: NA; clone size: NA; CDR3 DNA: TGTGCCAGCCCCAACTCTGGAAACACCATATATTTT; CDR3 protein: CASPNSGNTIYF
V gene: TRBV7-9; J gene: TRBJ2-1; D gene: NA; clone size: NA; CDR3 DNA: TGTGCCAGCAGCTTGGGGGAGGTTAGTCACAATGAGCAGTTCTTC; CDR3 protein: CASSLGEVSHNEQFF
V gene: TRBV5-1; J gene: TRBJ2-1; D gene: TRBD2; clone size: NA; CDR3 DNA: TGCGCCAGCAGCCCTTTAGCGGGAGCCCGCAATGAGCAGTTCTTC; CDR3 protein: CASSPLAGARNEQFF
V gene: TRBV11-1; J gene: TRBJ2-1; D gene: TRBD2; clone size: NA; CDR3 DNA: TGTGCCAGCAGCCACACTAGCGGGATAAATGAGCAGTTCTTC; CDR3 protein: CASSHTSGINEQFF
V gene: TRBV7-9; J gene: TRBJ2-5; D gene: NA; clone size: NA; CDR3 DNA: TGTGCCAGCAGCACCCGGGATCAGACCCAGTACTTC; CDR3 protein: CASSTRDQTQYF
V gene: TRBV24-1; J gene: TRBJ2-2; D gene: TRBD1; clone size: NA; CDR3 DNA: TGTGCCACCAGTGACCCCAGGACAGGGGAGACCGGGGAGCTGTTTTTT; CDR3 protein: CATSDPRTGETGELFF
V gene: TRBV6-2/TRBV6-3; J gene: TRBJ1-6; D gene: NA; clone size: NA; CDR3 DNA: TGTGCCAGCAGTTACTCTCGGGATAATTCACCCCTCCACTTT; CDR3 protein: CASSYSRDNSPLHF
V gene: TRBV5-1; J gene: TRBJ2-7; D gene: TRBD2; clone size: NA; CDR3 DNA: TGCGCCAGCAGCCTCCGGACTAGCGGGAGCCACGAGCAGTACTTC; CDR3 protein: CASSLRTSGSHEQYF
V gene: TRBV4-3; J gene: TRBJ2-3; D gene: TRBD2; clone size: NA; CDR3 DNA: TGCGCCAGCAGCCAAGGCGGGGGGGTTTCTAGCACAGATACGCAGTATTTT; CDR3 protein: CASSQGGGVSSTDTQYF
V gene: TRBV18; J gene: TRBJ2-2; D gene: TRBD2; clone size: once; CDR3 DNA: TGTGCCAGCTCACCCCTCGGGGGGACGAACACCGGGGAGCTGTTTTTT; CDR3 protein: CASSPLGGTNTGELFF
V gene: TRBV7-3; J gene: TRBJ2-3; D gene: TRBD2; clone size: NA; CDR3 DNA: TGTGCCAGCAGCTTACGGACTAGCGGACATGGGGCAGATACGCAGTATTTT; CDR3 protein: CASSLRTSGHGADTQYF
V gene: TRBV19; J gene: TRBJ2-3; D gene: NA; clone size: NA; CDR3 DNA: TGTGCCAGTACCCCTTCGGAGGGGCCGGGCACAGATACGCAGTATTTT; CDR3 protein: CASTPSEGPGTDTQYF
V gene: TRBV7-3; J gene: TRBJ2-2; D gene: TRBD1; clone size: NA; CDR3 DNA: TGTGCCAGCAGCCTCCGGACAGGGGCGAACACCGGGGAGCTGTTTTTT; CDR3 protein: CASSLRTGANTGELFF
V gene: TRBV11-3; J gene: TRBJ2-2; D gene: NA; clone size: NA; CDR3 DNA: TGTGCCAGCAGCTTAGGGGGCGGAGACTACACCGGGGAGCTGTTTTTT; CDR3 protein: CASSLGGGDYTGELFF
V gene: TRBV7-3; J gene: TRBJ2-1; D gene: NA; clone size: NA; CDR3 DNA: TGTGCCAGCAGCGGGGGGAGCGAGCAGTTCTTC; CDR3 protein: CASSGGSEQFF
V gene: TRBV4-3; J gene: TRBJ2-1; D gene: NA; clone size: NA; CDR3 DNA: TGCGCCAGCAGCCAAGAAGCTAAGATACCCTACAATGAGCAGTTCTTC; CDR3 protein: CASSQEAKIPYNEQFF
V gene: TRBV2; J gene: TRBJ2-3; D gene: NA; clone size: NA; CDR3 DNA: TGTGCCAGCAAGCTAGGGGCAGATACGCAGTATTTT; CDR3 protein: CASKLGADTQYF
V gene: TRBV7-3; J gene: TRBJ2-3; D gene: NA; clone size: NA; CDR3 DNA: TGTGCCAGCAGCCTACCCAGGGCTAGCACAGATACGCAGTATTTT; CDR3 protein: CASSLPRASTDTQYF
V gene: TRBV19; J gene: TRBJ2-4; D gene: NA; clone size: NA; CDR3 DNA: TGTGCCAGTACGGCCAGCGAAAACATTCAGTACTTC; CDR3 protein: CASTASENIQYF
V gene: TRBV11-2; J gene: TRBJ2-5; D gene: TRBD1; clone size: once; CDR3 DNA: TGTGCCAGCAGCCCACCGGGACAGGGAGAAGAGACCCAGTACTTC; CDR3 protein: CASSPPGQGEETQYF
V gene: TRBV19; J gene: TRBJ2-7; D gene: NA; clone size: NA; CDR3 DNA: TGTGCCAGTAGAGGTCAGGGGTCTAACGAGCAGTACTTC; CDR3 protein: CASRGQGSNEQYF
V gene: TRBV6-6; J gene: TRBJ2-2; D gene: NA; clone size: NA; CDR3 DNA: TGTGCCATCACAGGGAACACCGGGGAGCTGTTTTTT; CDR3 protein: CAITGNTGELFF
V gene: TRBV28; J gene: TRBJ2-7; D gene: TRBD2; clone size: NA; CDR3 DNA: TGTGCCAGCAGGGGGGTAGCGGGGAAGTACGAGCAGTACTTC; CDR3 protein: CASRGVAGKYEQYF
V gene: TRBV7-2; J gene: TRBJ2-7; D gene: NA; clone size: NA; CDR3 DNA: TGTGCCAGCAGCCCCCTCGGACTGATCGAAAAGTACTTC; CDR3 protein: CASSPLGLIEKYF
V gene: TRBV7-2; J gene: TRBJ2-2; D gene: NA; clone size: NA; CDR3 DNA: TGTGCCAGCAGCTCCGGGAGGAGGGGGGCCAACACCGGGGAGCTGTTTTTT; CDR3 protein: CASSSGRRGANTGELFF
V gene: TRBV28; J gene: TRBJ2-2; D gene: NA; clone size: NA; CDR3 DNA: TGTGCCAGCAGTTTGGTCGGAGCGAACACCGGGGAGCTGTTTTTT; CDR3 protein: CASSLVGANTGELFF
V gene: TRBV11-2; J gene: TRBJ2-1; D gene: TRBD2; clone size: NA; CDR3 DNA: TGTGCCAGCAGCTTAGTCCTAGCGGGAGGGCCGAGCAATGAGCAGTTCTTC; CDR3 protein: CASSLVLAGGPSNEQFF
V gene: TRBV11-2; J gene: TRBJ2-1; D gene: TRBD2; clone size: NA; CDR3 DNA: TGTGCCAGCGGACTAGGGAGCTCCTACAATGAGCAGTTCTTC; CDR3 protein: CASGLGSSYNEQFF
V gene: TRBV19; J gene: TRBJ1-5; D gene: NA; clone size: few; CDR3 DNA: TGTGCCAGTAGTATGGGTATCGGGAATCAGCCCCAGCATTTT; CDR3 protein: CASSMGIGNQPQHF
V gene: TRBV3-1/TRBV3-2; J gene: TRBJ2-5; D gene: NA; clone size: NA; CDR3 DNA: TGTGCCAGCAGCCAAGATTTAGCGGCAAGATGGTACTTC; CDR3 protein: CASSQDLAARWYF
V gene: TRBV5-1; J gene: TRBJ2-1; D gene: NA; clone size: NA; CDR3 DNA: TGCGCCAGCAGCTCCCCCGGGACCTACAATGAGCAGTTCTTC; CDR3 protein: CASSSPGTYNEQFF
V gene: TRBV3-1/TRBV3-2; J gene: TRBJ1-3; D gene: NA; clone size: once; CDR3 DNA: TGTGCCAGCAGCCCAATCTCTGGAAACACCATATATTTT; CDR3 protein: CASSPISGNTIYF
V gene: TRBV4-3; J gene: TRBJ2-1; D gene: NA; clone size: NA; CDR3 DNA: TGCGCCAGCAGCCAAGCCAGGCACAATGAGCAGTTCTTC; CDR3 protein: CASSQARHNEQFF
V gene: TRBV10-3; J gene: TRBJ1-6; D gene: TRBD1; clone size: NA; CDR3 DNA: TGTGCCATCAGGGAGGGACAGGGCGAGAATTCACCCCTCCACTTT; CDR3 protein: CAIREGQGENSPLHF
V gene: TRBV5-1; J gene: TRBJ2-7; D gene: NA; clone size: NA; CDR3 DNA: TGCGCCAGCAGCCCCTTGGACTGGGGAGACTACGAGCAGTACTTC; CDR3 protein: CASSPLDWGDYEQYF
V gene: TRBV14; J gene: TRBJ2-1; D gene: NA; clone size: NA; CDR3 DNA: TGTGCCAGCAGCCAAGATCTTGGGACACACTCCTACAATGAGCAGTTCTTC; CDR3 protein: CASSQDLGTHSYNEQFF
V gene: TRBV18; J gene: TRBJ2-1; D gene: TRBD1; clone size: once; CDR3 DNA: TGTGCCAGCTCGCCTAAGACAGGGGGTGGAAATGAGCAGTTCTTC; CDR3 protein: CASSPKTGGGNEQFF